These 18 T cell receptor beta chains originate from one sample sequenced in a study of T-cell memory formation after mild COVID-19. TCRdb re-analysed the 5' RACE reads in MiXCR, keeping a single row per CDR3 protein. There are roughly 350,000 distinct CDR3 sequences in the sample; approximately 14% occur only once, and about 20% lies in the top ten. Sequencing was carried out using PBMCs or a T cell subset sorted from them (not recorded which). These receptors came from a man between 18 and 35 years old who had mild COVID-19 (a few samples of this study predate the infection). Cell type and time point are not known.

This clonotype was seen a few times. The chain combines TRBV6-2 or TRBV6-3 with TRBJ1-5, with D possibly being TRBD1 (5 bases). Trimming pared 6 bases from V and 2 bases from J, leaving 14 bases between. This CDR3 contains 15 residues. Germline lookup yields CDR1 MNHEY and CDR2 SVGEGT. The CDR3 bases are TGTGCCAGCAGCCACGGACAAGGGGGCAATCAGCCCCAGCATTTT. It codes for CASSHGQGGNQPQHF.

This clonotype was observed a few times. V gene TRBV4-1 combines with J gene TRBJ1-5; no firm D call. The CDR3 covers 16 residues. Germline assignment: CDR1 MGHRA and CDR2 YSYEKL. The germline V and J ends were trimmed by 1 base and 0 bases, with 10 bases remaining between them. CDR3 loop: CASSQVAGLSNQPQHF. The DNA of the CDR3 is TGCGCCAGCAGCCAAGTTGCGGGTCTTAGCAATCAGCCCCAGCATTTT.

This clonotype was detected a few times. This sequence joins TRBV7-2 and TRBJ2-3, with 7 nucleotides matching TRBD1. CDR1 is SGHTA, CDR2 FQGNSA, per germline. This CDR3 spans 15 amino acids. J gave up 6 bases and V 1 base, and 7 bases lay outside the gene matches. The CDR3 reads CASSLGAGGRDTQYF. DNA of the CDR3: TGTGCCAGCAGCTTAGGGGCAGGGGGTAGGGATACGCAGTATTTT.

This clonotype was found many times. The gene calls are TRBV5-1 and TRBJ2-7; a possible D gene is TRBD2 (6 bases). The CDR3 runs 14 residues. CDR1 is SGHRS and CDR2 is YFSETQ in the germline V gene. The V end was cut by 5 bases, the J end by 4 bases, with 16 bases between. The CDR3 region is CASRDLGGRYEQYF. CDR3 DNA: TGCGCCAGCAGGGATCTCGGGGGAAGGTACGAGCAGTACTTC.

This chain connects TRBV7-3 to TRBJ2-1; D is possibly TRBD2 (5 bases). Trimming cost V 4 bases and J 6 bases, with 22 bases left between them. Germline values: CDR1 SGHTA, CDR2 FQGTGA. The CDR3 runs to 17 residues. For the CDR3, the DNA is TGTGCCAGCAGCTCCCAACCCCCGGGGAGTTCGGGCAATGAGCAGTTCTTC. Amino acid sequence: CASSSQPPGSSGNEQFF.

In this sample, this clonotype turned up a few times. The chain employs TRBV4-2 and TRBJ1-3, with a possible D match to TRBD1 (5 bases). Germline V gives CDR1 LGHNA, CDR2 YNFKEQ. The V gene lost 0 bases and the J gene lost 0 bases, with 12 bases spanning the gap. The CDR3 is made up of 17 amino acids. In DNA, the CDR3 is TGTGCCAGCAGCCAAGAGGGGACCGCCTACTCTGGAAACACCATATATTTT. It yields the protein CASSQEGTAYSGNTIYF.

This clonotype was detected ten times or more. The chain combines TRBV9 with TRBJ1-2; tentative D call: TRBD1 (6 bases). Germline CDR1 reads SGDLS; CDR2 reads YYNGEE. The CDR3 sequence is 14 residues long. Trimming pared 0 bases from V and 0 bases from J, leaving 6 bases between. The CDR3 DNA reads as TGTGCCAGCAGCGTAGACAGGGCTAACTATGGCTACACCTTC. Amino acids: CASSVDRANYGYTF.

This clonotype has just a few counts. CDR3 nucleotides: TGTGCCAGCAGCCTGGGCTTTATAGGGCAGCCCCAGCATTTT. Translation gives CASSLGFIGQPQHF. V and J are TRBV12-3 or TRBV12-4 and TRBJ1-5; D gene ambiguous. V shed 6 bases and J shed 7 bases, with 16 bases lying between them. The CDR3 length is 14 residues.

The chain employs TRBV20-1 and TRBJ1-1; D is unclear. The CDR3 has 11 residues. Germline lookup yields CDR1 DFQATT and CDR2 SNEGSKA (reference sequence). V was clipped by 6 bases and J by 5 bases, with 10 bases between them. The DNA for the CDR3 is TGCAGTGCCCGAGGCGAGACTGAAGCTTTCTTT. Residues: CSARGETEAFF.

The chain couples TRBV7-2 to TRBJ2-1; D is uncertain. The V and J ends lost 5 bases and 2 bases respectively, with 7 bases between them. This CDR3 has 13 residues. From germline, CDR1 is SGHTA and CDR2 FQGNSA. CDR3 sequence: CASSMTTYNEQFF. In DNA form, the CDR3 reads TGTGCCAGCAGCATGACAACCTACAATGAGCAGTTCTTC.

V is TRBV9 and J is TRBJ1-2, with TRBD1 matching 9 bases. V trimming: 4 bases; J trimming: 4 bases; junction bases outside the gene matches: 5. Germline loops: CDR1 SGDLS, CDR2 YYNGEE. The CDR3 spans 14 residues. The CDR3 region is CASSPGQGPYGYTF. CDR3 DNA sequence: TGTGCCAGCAGCCCAGGACAGGGGCCCTATGGCTACACCTTC.

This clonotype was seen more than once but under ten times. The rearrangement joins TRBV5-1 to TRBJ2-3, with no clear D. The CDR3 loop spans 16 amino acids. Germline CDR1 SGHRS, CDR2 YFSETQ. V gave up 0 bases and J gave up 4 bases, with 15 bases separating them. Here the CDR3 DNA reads TGCGCCAGCAGCTTGGCCAAGACCACCTCTCCAGATACGCAGTATTTT. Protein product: CASSLAKTTSPDTQYF.

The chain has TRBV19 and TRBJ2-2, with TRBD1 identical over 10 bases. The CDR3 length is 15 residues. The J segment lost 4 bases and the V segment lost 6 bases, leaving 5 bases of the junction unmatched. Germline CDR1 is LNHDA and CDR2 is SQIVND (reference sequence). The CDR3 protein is CASRPGQGPTGELFF. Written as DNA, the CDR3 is TGTGCCAGTAGGCCGGGACAGGGGCCCACCGGGGAGCTGTTTTTT.

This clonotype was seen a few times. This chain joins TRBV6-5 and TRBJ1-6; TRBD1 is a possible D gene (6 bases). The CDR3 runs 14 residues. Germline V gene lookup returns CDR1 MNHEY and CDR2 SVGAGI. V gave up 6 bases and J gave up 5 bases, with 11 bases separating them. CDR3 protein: CASSPGTHNSPLHF. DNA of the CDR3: TGTGCCAGCAGCCCCGGGACACATAATTCACCCCTCCACTTT.

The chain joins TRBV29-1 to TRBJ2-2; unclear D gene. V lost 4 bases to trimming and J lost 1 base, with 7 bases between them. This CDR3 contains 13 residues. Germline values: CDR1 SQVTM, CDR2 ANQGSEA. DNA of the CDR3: TGCAGCGTTGCTAACCAGAACACCGGGGAGCTGTTTTTT. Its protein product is CSVANQNTGELFF.

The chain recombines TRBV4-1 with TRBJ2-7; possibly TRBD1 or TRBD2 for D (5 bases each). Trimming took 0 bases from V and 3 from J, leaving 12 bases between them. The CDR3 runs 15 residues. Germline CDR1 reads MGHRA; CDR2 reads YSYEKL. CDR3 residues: CASSQDPGRDYEQYF. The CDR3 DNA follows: TGCGCCAGCAGCCAAGATCCAGGGAGAGACTACGAGCAGTACTTC.

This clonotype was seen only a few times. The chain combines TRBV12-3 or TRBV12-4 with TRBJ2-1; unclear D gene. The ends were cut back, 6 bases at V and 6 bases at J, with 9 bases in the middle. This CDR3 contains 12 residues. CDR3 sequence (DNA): TGTGCCAGCAGCCGAGACTTCAATGAGCAGTTCTTC. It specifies CASSRDFNEQFF.

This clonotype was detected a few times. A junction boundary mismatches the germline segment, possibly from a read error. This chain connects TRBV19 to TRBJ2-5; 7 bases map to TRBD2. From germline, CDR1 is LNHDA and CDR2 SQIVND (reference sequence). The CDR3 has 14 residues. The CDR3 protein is CASSLERGQETQYF. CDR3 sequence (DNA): TGTGCCAGTAGTCTAGAGCGGGGTCAAGAGACCCAGTACTTC.